This TCR beta chain was observed in a study of beta chain features in type 1 diabetes. Study-wide background: There were approximately 100,000,000 sorted cells examined across all samples. General study findings and limits: The study notes PCR might favor shorter templates equally in patients and controls. Researchers reported that naive, central memory and Treg TCRB repertoires appeared more similar in patients than in healthy donors.

The isolated RNA, all of it, was reverse transcribed, so expressed TCRB transcripts were what got sequenced. Only in-frame clones appear in the TCRdb table, and some are missing; sequencing was by immunoSEQ multiplex PCR. The sample has about 150,000 clones; 11% are singletons. This clone was seen more than once but under ten times. The antigen remains unidentified. The sequencing sample was made of central memory CD4+ T cells from blood. This receptor was identified in a man between 18 and 29 years old in good health.

CDR3 coding DNA: TGTGCCAGCAGCCAAGAGGCCAGGGGCCACGAGCAGTACTTC. Translating gives CASSQEARGHEQYF. The V gene is TRBV4-2, the J gene TRBJ2-7; D might be TRBD1 (6 bases). CDR3 length: 14 residues. The germline CDR1 and CDR2 sequences are LGHNA and YNFKEQ. V lost 0 bases and J 5 bases, leaving 11 bases between the germline ends.